Sequencing of this T cell receptor beta chain was carried out in a study of STAT5B mutations in CD4+ large granular lymphocyte leukemia (dated by TCRdb to 2021 to 2024). About the full investigation: Among the healthy controls, the CDR3 'QG' motif was associated with a particular HLA allele. The study compared the TCRbeta repertoires of patients with CD4+ T-cell large granular lymphocyte leukemia against the TCRbeta repertoires of healthy blood donors. Flow cytometry performed on FACSCanto II or FACSVerse showed that the purified fractions had more than 95% purity among lymphocytes. What the study reported, not specific to this receptor: TRBV06-family usage was enriched among the top patient clones (8/27) compared with healthy controls (2/35). Main leukemic clonotypes were private to each patient, although under 30% appeared at low frequency in other patients' non-leukemic repertoires. The data were not HLA-matched, and the higher clonality in CD4+ T-LGLL than in CD8+ T-LGLL could be due to the relatively small sample size. Compared with healthy CD4+ repertoires, CD4-sorted patient repertoires appeared more clonal, and this difference remained even after the putative leukemic clones were removed.

The immunoSEQ assay at survey resolution was used to sequence TCRbeta rearrangements from genomic DNA. Under the source paper's analysis protocol: In the TCR sequencing data, the lowest productive clonotype frequency that could be detected was 2.59 x 10-5. Analyses included only productive TCRbeta rearrangements, meaning complete and in-frame sequences. Simpson clonality, calculated in the immunoSEQ Analyzer version 3.0, was used as the measure of sample clonality. Clones were grouped by frequency into very rare, small, medium, large (1-20%) or hyperexpanded (>20%) categories. OLGA 1.2.3 estimated generation probabilities, VDJtools produced V-gene circos plots, VDJdb was queried for specificities, and GLIPH identified CDR3 motifs. TCRdb mirrors the immuneACCESS table, restricted to in-frame sequences. Some clones are absent from its copies; in checked studies, under half trace to an unresolved V gene, and the reason for the others is unknown. V, J and clone size were drawn from that table, and D and trimming were deduced from the DNA. The sample table contains roughly 30,000 clones; only one count was recorded for about 74% of them. The biggest ten clones account for approximately 1% of the sample.

Points on this clone: It has no known antigen specificity. No much larger clone is present one base from it, and per-base qualities are unavailable.

Healthy controls were 37 blood donors whose buffy coats came from the Finnish Red Cross blood service. All TCR-sequenced material derived from peripheral blood: patient blood samples and healthy donor buffy coats. Peripheral blood mononuclear cells were isolated by Ficoll-Hypaque gradient centrifugation. CD4+ cells were purified magnetically from the buffy coats of healthy controls. Genomic DNA was extracted with the Gentra Puregene Cell and Tissue kit and quantified on a Qubit 2.0 fluorometer. The V and J ends are trimmed by 0 bases and 4 bases, leaving 4 bases between them. CDR1 and CDR2, looked up from the germline V gene, are SGHRS and YFSETQ. Spanning cysteine to phenylalanine, the CDR3 consists of 12 amino acids. The kept DNA is CDR3 alone, 36 bases in frame from the first base.

The chain employs TRBV5-1 and TRBJ2-5; the D gene lacks a confident call. The source material was CD4+ T cells from blood buffy coats. The sequence was collected from a human donor in good health. The CDR3 region: CASSLGLETQYF. The nucleotides are TGCGCCAGCAGCTTGGGGCTAGAGACCCAGTACTTC. With all but the CDR3 taken from the reference TRBV5-1 and TRBJ2-5 genes, the full variable domain is: KAGVTQTPRYLIKTRGQQVTLSCSPISGHRSVSWYQQTPGQGLQFLFEYFSETQRNKGNFPGRFSGRQFSNSRSEMNVSTLELGDSALYLCASSLGLETQYFGPGTRLLVL.